The sequence of this T cell receptor beta chain was determined in a study of blood T cell repertoires in COVID-19. Trimming took 1 base from V and 4 from J, leaving 11 bases between them. The V gene's germline CDR1 is SGHTA and CDR2 FQGNSA. There are 15 residues in the CDR3. Clones were read by immunoSEQ multiplex PCR, and TCRdb kept only the in-frame ones, dropping some. The sample yields about 240,000 clones, about four fifths seen once. The receptor was isolated from a woman aged 18-30 years with acute or convalescent COVID-19. The chain is built from TRBV7-2 and TRBJ1-3, with D unresolved. Sequenced: peripheral blood. In DNA, the CDR3 is TGTGCCAGCAGCTTAGTCGGAGTGCCGGGAAACACCATATATTTT. Translated, it gives CASSLVGVPGNTIYF.